These 27 T cell receptor beta chains were sequenced from one sample in a study of identical twins. TCRdb fed the 5' RACE reads into MiXCR, producing one record per CDR3 protein. The data hold approximately 700,000 distinct CDR3 sequences, with over 5% observed a single time. The sample comprised naive T cells sorted from blood. The receptors here all came from a man younger than 30 in good health.

The genes are TRBV2 and TRBJ1-5; D gene ambiguous. The CDR3 length is 11 residues. The ends were cut back, 3 bases at V and 11 bases at J, with 8 bases in the middle. Per germline, CDR1 SNHLY and CDR2 FYNNEI. CDR3 coding DNA: TGTGCCAGCAGTGACAACTCGGCCCAGCATTTT. Amino acids: CASSDNSAQHF. Full variable domain (outside the CDR3, taken from reference TRBV2 and TRBJ1-5): EPEVTQTPSHQVTQMGQEVILRCVPISNHLYFYWYRQILGQKVEFLVSFYNNEISEKSEIFDDQFSVERPDGSNFTLKIRSTKLEDSAMYFCASSDNSAQHFGDGTRLSIL.

This clonotype was observed a few times. The rearrangement joins TRBV12-3 or TRBV12-4 to TRBJ2-3, with 10 bases that match TRBD2. Losses at the gene ends were 4 bases for V and 1 base for J; bases not matched to a gene: 17. The CDR3 has 20 residues. CDR3: CASSSPGLARSTAGTDTQYF. The DNA for the CDR3 is TGTGCCAGCAGTTCCCCGGGACTAGCGCGGTCTACGGCTGGCACAGATACGCAGTATTTT.

This clonotype came up many times. The chain couples TRBV7-2 to TRBJ2-3, with a possible D match to TRBD1 (6 bases). CDR1 and CDR2 (germline): SGHTA, FQGNSA. V was cut by 2 bases and J by 3 bases, with 15 bases left in between. CDR3 length equals 16 residues. Here the CDR3 DNA reads TGTGCCAGCAGCTTACCATCGATCGGGACAACAGATACGCAGTATTTT. Protein: CASSLPSIGTTDTQYF.

At least ten counts were recorded for this clonotype. V gene TRBV4-2 combines with J gene TRBJ2-5; D gene ambiguous. The CDR3 spans 14 residues. Germline CDR1 reads LGHNA; CDR2 reads YNFKEQ. V gave up 1 base and J gave up 4 bases, with 10 bases separating them. In DNA, the CDR3 is TGTGCCAGCAGCCAAGGGGAAGTCGGAGAGACCCAGTACTTC. It yields the protein CASSQGEVGETQYF.

This clonotype was seen more than once but under ten times. The CDR3 DNA follows: TGCGCCAGCAGCCAAGAGGGACTAGCGGGAGAGACAGATACGCAGTATTTT. This sequence encodes CASSQEGLAGETDTQYF. This rearrangement joins TRBV4-1 to TRBJ2-3, with 14 bases aligning to TRBD2. The V gene end was trimmed by 0 bases and the J gene end by 3 bases; junction bases not matched to a gene: 2. Germline V gene sequence: CDR1 MGHRA, CDR2 YSYEKL. The CDR3 covers 17 residues.

Many counts were recorded for this clonotype. The chain has TRBV4-2 and TRBJ2-1, with D hard to call. The CDR3 covers 13 residues. CDR1 and CDR2 from the germline V gene are LGHNA and YNFKEQ. The ends were cut back, 0 bases at V and 5 bases at J, with 5 bases in the middle. CDR3 loop: CASSQEADNEQFF. The CDR3 region has the DNA TGTGCCAGCAGCCAAGAGGCAGACAATGAGCAGTTCTTC.

This clonotype occurred a few times. CDR3 residues: CASSLGPWTDYGYTF. In DNA, the CDR3 is TGTGCCAGCAGTTTAGGACCGTGGACAGACTATGGCTACACCTTC. The chain carries TRBV12-3 or TRBV12-4 and TRBJ1-2; the D gene is possibly TRBD1 (6 bases). The CDR3 is 15 amino acids. V lost 1 base to trimming and J lost 3 bases, with 12 bases between them.

This chain connects TRBV9 to TRBJ1-1; D not certain. CDR1 is SGDLS and CDR2 is YYNGEE in the germline V gene. With 4 bases removed from V and 1 base from J, the gap between germline ends came to 11 bases. The CDR3 is made up of 14 amino acids. CDR3 protein: CASSRETRNTEAFF. CDR3 bases: TGTGCCAGCAGCAGGGAAACCAGGAACACTGAAGCTTTCTTT.

This clonotype was recorded many times. The gene calls are TRBV5-1 and TRBJ1-5; TRBD1 agrees at 7 bases. The CDR3 runs to 17 residues. V shed 0 bases, J shed 2 bases, and the junction held 8 bases outside the gene matches. Germline-derived CDR1 and CDR2 are SGHRS and YFSETQ. The CDR3: CASSLGVTGKGNQPQHF. The CDR3 DNA sequence: TGCGCCAGCAGCTTGGGTGTGACAGGGAAGGGCAATCAGCCCCAGCATTTT.

This clonotype has only a few counts. The V gene is TRBV18, the J gene TRBJ2-2; D unclear. The V gene lost 3 bases and the J gene lost 4 bases, with 6 bases spanning the gap. Germline V lookup: CDR1 KGHSH, CDR2 LQKENI. This CDR3 spans 13 amino acids. The CDR3 bases are TGTGCCAGCTCACCGTATATCACCGGGGAGCTGTTTTTT. It translates to CASSPYITGELFF.

This clonotype was detected a few times. This chain links TRBV4-3 with TRBJ1-6, with D uncertain. The CDR3 consists of 16 residues. V was cut by 0 bases and J by 0 bases, with 6 bases left in between. Germline V CDR1 and CDR2: LGHNA, YSLEER. CDR3 amino acids: CASSQDTSSYNSPLHF. The CDR3 DNA reads TGCGCCAGCAGCCAAGACACTAGCTCCTATAATTCACCCCTCCACTTT.

This clonotype was observed a few times. The rearrangement uses TRBV7-2 and TRBJ2-7; tentative D call: TRBD1 (5 bases). The length of the CDR3 is 16 residues. Per the germline V gene, CDR1 is SGHTA and CDR2 is FQGNSA. Deletions cut 5 bases from V and 0 bases from J, with 17 bases between. CDR3 protein: CASSPQTDIFSYEQYF. CDR3 coding DNA: TGTGCCAGCAGCCCTCAAACGGACATTTTCTCCTACGAGCAGTACTTC.

This CDR3 reads CASSVQGAGQPQHF. In DNA form, the CDR3 reads TGCGCCAGCAGCGTACAGGGGGCTGGCCAGCCCCAGCATTTT. The chain links TRBV5-1 to TRBJ1-5; 9 nucleotides match TRBD1. Trimming cost V 4 bases and J 7 bases; bases outside gene matches: 6. Germline V gene data show CDR1 as SGHRS and CDR2 as YFSETQ. The CDR3 is 14 residues long.

This clonotype has ten or more counts. The chain employs TRBV3-1 and TRBJ2-7; 12 bases are a match to TRBD2. The V and J ends lost 4 bases and 5 bases, in that order; junction bases with no gene match: 9. The CDR3 length is 16 residues. Germline V gene lookup returns CDR1 LGHDT and CDR2 YNNKEL (reference sequence). CDR3 residues: CASSLSTTSGSHEQYV. The CDR3 DNA reads as TGTGCCAGCAGCCTCTCGACGACTAGCGGGAGCCACGAGCAGTACGTC.

This chain connects TRBV20-1 to TRBJ2-2, with D uncertain. Germline assignment: CDR1 DFQATT and CDR2 SNEGSKA (reference sequence). Trimming pared 7 bases from V and 1 base from J, leaving 10 bases between. This CDR3 contains 13 residues. CDR3 nucleotide sequence: TGCAGTGGAGCCGAGGTGAACACCGGGGAGCTGTTTTTT. Translation: CSGAEVNTGELFF.

This clonotype was seen at least ten times. The chain joins TRBV25-1 to TRBJ1-1, with D hard to call. Germline-derived CDR1 and CDR2 are MGHDK and SYGVNS. The CDR3 totals 13 residues. Deletions cut 5 bases from V and 1 base from J, with 8 bases between. DNA of the CDR3: TGTGCCAGCAGTCATAGACAGAACACTGAAGCTTTCTTT. Amino acids: CASSHRQNTEAFF.

This rearrangement joins TRBV9 to TRBJ2-1; TRBD1 aligns across 8 bases. Germline loops: CDR1 SGDLS, CDR2 YYNGEE. The CDR3 is made up of 16 amino acids. V dropped 2 bases and J dropped 7; count of bases not matched to a gene: 11. CDR3 sequence: CASSVYPGTGRNEQFF. The CDR3 DNA follows: TGTGCCAGCAGCGTTTATCCCGGGACAGGTAGGAATGAGCAGTTCTTC.

This clonotype was recorded at least ten times. The chain joins TRBV20-1 to TRBJ2-3; D ambiguous. The germline V gene has CDR1 DFQATT and CDR2 SNEGSKA (reference sequence). Trimming left V 6 bases short and J 4 bases short, with 5 bases between. The CDR3 extends over 10 amino acids. CDR3: CSAPADTQYF. The DNA of the CDR3 is TGCAGTGCCCCCGCAGATACGCAGTATTTT.

This clonotype was recorded at least ten times. J is TRBJ2-5 and V is TRBV20-1; no clear D. The germline V and J ends were trimmed by 3 bases and 2 bases, with 7 bases remaining between them. Germline lookup yields CDR1 DFQATT and CDR2 SNEGSKA (reference sequence). The CDR3 contains 12 residues. Written as DNA, the CDR3 is TGCAGTGCTAGGGCAGTACAAGAGACCCAGTACTTC. It translates to CSARAVQETQYF.

This clonotype was recorded many times. J is TRBJ1-6 and V is TRBV27; 10 nucleotides agree with TRBD1. The CDR3 extends over 14 amino acids. Per the germline V gene, CDR1 is MNHEY and CDR2 is SMNVEV (reference sequence). The ends lost 4 bases at V and 10 bases at J; junction bases unmatched: 4. This CDR3 is CASSSRDRGSPLHF. The CDR3 DNA reads as TGTGCCAGCAGTTCCCGGGACAGGGGATCACCCCTCCACTTT.

This clonotype was counted between two and nine times. CDR3 coding DNA: TGTGCCAGCAGCCGTAGCGGGCCCTTTTACGAGCAGTACGTC. Translating it yields CASSRSGPFYEQYV. The chain combines TRBV7-9 with TRBJ2-7; TRBD2 aligns across 7 bases. The CDR3 is made up of 14 amino acids. CDR1 and CDR2 from the germline V gene are SEHNR and FQNEAQ (reference sequence). The junction had 8 bases not matched to a gene; V was cut back by 5 bases and J by 4 bases.

This clonotype was detected many times. The chain recombines TRBV5-1 with TRBJ2-1; D gene ambiguous. Germline-derived CDR1 and CDR2 are SGHRS and YFSETQ. This CDR3 is built from 13 residues. Trimming stripped 5 bases from V and 2 bases from J, with 8 bases between. CDR3 nucleotide sequence: TGCGCCAGCAGAGTGGGTCCCTACAATGAGCAGTTCTTC. Translation: CASRVGPYNEQFF. The variable domain in full, with the rest retrieved from reference TRBV5-1 and TRBJ2-1, is KAGVTQTPRYLIKTRGQQVTLSCSPISGHRSVSWYQQTPGQGLQFLFEYFSETQRNKGNFPGRFSGRQFSNSRSEMNVSTLELGDSALYLCASRVGPYNEQFFGPGTRLTVL.

The chain has TRBV4-2 and TRBJ2-1; D unclear. Per the germline V gene, CDR1 is LGHNA and CDR2 is YNFKEQ. Trimming took off 1 base at V and 2 bases at J, with 9 bases between the two ends. The CDR3 covers 15 residues. The CDR3 DNA follows: TGTGCCAGCAGCCAAGTGAACCCCGCCTACAATGAGCAGTTCTTC. Its protein is CASSQVNPAYNEQFF.

In its sample, this clonotype was seen many times. This chain links TRBV11-2 with TRBJ1-3; D remains ambiguous. This CDR3 region has 13 residues. CDR1 and CDR2 (germline): SGHAT, FQNNGV. Trimming shortened V by 8 bases and J by 0 bases, and 8 bases separated the two germline ends. The CDR3 sequence is CASQSISGNTIYF. CDR3 coding DNA: TGTGCCAGCCAAAGCATCTCTGGAAACACCATATATTTT.

The chain uses TRBV5-1 and TRBJ2-1; no reliable D call. CDR1 and CDR2 (germline): SGHRS, YFSETQ. CDR3 size: 15 residues. With 4 bases removed from V and 2 bases from J, the gap between germline ends came to 13 bases. CDR3 DNA sequence: TGCGCCAGCAGCGACCGGATGGGTGCCTACAATGAGCAGTTCTTC. Its translation is CASSDRMGAYNEQFF.

A few counts support this clonotype. The genes are TRBV5-1 and TRBJ2-1; 7 nucleotides agree with TRBD1. Germline CDR1 and CDR2: SGHRS and YFSETQ. This CDR3 spans 15 amino acids. After removal of 2 bases from V and 6 bases from J, the junction contained 8 bases not matched to a gene. The CDR3 DNA reads as TGCGCCAGCAGCTTAAACAGACAGGGCGGCAATGAGCAGTTCTTC. Translation: CASSLNRQGGNEQFF.

CDR3 in DNA: TGCAGTGCTGAAGGACAGGCCGGGAGAAAGGAGACCCAGTACTTC. Residues: CSAEGQAGRKETQYF. The V and J genes are TRBV20-1 and TRBJ2-5, with a possible D match to TRBD1 (7 bases). V gave up 5 bases and J gave up 5 bases, with 21 bases separating them. The CDR3 has 15 amino acids. Germline V lookup: CDR1 DFQATT, CDR2 SNEGSKA (reference sequence).